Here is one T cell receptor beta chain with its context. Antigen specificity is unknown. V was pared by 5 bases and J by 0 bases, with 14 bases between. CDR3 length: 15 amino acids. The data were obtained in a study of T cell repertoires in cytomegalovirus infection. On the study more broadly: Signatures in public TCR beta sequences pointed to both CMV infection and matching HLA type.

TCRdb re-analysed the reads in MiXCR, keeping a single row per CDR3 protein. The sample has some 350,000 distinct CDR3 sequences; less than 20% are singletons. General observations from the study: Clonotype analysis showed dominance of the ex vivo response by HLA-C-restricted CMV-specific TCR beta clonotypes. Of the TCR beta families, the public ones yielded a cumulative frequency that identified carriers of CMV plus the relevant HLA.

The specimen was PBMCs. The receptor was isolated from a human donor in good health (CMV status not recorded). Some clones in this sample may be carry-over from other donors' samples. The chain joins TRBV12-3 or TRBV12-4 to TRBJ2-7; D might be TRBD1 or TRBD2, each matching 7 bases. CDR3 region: CASSLQGGSSYEQYF. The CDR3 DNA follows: TGTGCCAGCAGTCTCCAGGGGGGGAGCTCCTACGAGCAGTACTTC.